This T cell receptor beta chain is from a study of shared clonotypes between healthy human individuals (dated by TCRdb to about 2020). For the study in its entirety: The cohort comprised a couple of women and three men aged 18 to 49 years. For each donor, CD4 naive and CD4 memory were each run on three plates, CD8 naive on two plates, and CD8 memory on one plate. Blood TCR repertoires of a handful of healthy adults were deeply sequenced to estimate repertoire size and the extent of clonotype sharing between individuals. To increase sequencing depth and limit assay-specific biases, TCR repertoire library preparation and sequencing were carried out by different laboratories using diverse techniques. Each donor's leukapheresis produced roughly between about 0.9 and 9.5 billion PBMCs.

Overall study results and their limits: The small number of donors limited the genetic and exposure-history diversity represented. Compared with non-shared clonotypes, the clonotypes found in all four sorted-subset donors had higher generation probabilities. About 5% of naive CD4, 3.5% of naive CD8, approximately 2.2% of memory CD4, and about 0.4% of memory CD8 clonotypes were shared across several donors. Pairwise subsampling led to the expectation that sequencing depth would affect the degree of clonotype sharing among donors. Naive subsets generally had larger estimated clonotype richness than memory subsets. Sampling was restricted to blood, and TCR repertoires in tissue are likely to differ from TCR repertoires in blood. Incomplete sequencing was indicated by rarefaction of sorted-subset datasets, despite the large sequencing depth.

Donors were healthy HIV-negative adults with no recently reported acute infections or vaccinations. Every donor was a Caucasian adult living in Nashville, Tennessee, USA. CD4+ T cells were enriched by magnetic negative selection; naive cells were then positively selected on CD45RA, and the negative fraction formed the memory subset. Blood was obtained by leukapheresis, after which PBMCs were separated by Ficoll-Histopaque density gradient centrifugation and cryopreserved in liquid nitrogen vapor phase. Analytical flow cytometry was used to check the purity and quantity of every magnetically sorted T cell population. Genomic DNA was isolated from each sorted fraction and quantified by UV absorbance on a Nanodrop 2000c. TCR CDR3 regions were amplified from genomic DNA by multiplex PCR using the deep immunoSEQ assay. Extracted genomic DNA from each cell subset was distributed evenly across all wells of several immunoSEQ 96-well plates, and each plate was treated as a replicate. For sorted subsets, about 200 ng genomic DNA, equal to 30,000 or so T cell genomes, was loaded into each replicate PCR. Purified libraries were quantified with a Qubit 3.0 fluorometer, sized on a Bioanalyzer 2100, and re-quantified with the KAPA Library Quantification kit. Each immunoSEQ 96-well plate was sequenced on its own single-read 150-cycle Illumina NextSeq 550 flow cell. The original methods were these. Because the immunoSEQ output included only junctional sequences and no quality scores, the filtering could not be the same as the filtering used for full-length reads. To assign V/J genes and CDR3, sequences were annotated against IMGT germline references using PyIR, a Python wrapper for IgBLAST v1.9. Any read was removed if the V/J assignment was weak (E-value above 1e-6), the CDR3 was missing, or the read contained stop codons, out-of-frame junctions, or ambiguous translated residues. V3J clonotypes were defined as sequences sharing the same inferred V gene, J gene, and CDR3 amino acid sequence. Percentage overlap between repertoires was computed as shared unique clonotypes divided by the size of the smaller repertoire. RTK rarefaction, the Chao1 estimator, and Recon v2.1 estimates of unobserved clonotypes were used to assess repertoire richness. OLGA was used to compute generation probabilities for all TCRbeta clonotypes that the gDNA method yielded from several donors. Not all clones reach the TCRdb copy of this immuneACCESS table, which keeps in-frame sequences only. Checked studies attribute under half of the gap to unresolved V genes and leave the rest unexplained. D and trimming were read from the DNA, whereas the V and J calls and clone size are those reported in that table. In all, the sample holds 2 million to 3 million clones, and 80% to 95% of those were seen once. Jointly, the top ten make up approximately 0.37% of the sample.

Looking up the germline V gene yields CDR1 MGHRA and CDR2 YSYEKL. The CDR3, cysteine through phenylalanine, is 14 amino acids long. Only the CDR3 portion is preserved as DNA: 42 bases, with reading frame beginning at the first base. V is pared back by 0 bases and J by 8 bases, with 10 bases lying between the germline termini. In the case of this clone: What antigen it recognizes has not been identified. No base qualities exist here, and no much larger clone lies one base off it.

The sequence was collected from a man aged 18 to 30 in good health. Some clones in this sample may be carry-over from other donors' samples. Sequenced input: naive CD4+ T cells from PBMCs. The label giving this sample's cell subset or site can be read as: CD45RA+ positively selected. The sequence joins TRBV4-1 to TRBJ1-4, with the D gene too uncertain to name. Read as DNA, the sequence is TGCGCCAGCAGCCAAGACAGGTTTTCGGAAAAACTGTTTTTT. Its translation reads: CASSQDRFSEKLFF.